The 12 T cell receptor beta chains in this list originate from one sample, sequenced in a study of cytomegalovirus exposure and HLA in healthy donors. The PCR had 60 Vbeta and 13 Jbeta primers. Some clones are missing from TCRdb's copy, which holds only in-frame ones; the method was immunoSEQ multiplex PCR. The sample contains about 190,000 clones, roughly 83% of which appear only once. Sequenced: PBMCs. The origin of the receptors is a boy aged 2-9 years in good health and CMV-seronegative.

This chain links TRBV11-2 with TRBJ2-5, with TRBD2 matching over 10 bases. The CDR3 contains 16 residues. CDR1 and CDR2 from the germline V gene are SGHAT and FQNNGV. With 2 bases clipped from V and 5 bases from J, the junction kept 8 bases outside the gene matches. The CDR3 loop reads CASSLIVSGRRETQYF. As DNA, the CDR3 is TGTGCCAGCAGCTTAATCGTTAGCGGGAGGAGGGAGACCCAGTACTTC. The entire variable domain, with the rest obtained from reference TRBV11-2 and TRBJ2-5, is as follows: EAGVAQSPRYKIIEKRQSVAFWCNPISGHATLYWYQQILGQGPKLLIQFQNNGVVDDSQLPKDRFSAERLKGVDSTLKIQPAKLEDSAVYLCASSLIVSGRRETQYFGPGTRLLVL.

CDR3 DNA: TGTGCCAGCAGCGTCCCTACGGGAGGGCCGGGCGAGCAGTACTTC. Amino acid sequence: CASSVPTGGPGEQYF. V usage is TRBV9 and J usage is TRBJ2-7; 8 positions agree with TRBD2. CDR3 length: 15 amino acids. Unmatched junction bases numbered 10, after V lost 2 bases and J lost 6 bases. The germline V gene encodes CDR1 SGDLS and CDR2 YYNGEE.

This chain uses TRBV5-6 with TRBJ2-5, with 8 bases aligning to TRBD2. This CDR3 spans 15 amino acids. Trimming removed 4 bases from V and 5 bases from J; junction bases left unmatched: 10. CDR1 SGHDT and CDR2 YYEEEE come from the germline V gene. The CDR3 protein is CASSPRTSRAETQYF. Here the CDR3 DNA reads TGTGCCAGCAGCCCCCGGACTAGCCGGGCGGAGACCCAGTACTTC.

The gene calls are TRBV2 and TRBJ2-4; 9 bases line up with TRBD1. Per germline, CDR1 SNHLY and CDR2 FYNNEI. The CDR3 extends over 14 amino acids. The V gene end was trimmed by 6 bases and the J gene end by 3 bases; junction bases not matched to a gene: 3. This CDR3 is CASSATGGKNIQYF. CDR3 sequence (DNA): TGTGCCAGCAGCGCGACAGGGGGCAAAAACATTCAGTACTTC.

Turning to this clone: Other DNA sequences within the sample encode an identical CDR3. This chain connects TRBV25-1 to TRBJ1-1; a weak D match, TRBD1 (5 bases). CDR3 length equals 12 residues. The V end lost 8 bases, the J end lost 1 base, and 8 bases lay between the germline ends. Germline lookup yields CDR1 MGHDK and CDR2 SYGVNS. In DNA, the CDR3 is TGTGCCAGCCGCACAGGGAACACTGAAGCTTTCTTT. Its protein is CASRTGNTEAFF.

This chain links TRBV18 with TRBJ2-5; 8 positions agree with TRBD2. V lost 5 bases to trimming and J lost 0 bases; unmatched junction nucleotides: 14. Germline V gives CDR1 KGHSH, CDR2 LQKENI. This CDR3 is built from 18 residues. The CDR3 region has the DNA TGTGCCAGCTCAGCGACGGGTAGCGGGGCAAGGTACCAAGAGACCCAGTACTTC. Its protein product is CASSATGSGARYQETQYF.

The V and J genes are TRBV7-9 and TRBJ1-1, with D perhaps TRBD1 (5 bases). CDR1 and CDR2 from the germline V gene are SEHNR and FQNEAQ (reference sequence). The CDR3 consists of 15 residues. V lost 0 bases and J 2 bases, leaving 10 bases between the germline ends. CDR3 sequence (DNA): TGTGCCAGCAGCTTAGCCGGGGGACCCAACACTGAAGCTTTCTTT. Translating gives CASSLAGGPNTEAFF.

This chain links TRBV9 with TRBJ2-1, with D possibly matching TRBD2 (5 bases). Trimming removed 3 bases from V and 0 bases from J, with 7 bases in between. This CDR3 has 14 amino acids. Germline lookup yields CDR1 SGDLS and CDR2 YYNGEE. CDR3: CASSATSSYNEQFF. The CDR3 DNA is TGTGCCAGCAGCGCCACTAGCTCCTACAATGAGCAGTTCTTC.

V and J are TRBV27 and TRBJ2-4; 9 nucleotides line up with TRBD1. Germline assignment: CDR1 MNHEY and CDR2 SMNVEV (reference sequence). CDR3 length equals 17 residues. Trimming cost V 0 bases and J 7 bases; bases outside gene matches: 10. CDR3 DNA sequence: TGTGCCAGCAGTTTATCTTGGGACAGGGTGGGCAAGAACATTCAGTACTTC. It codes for CASSLSWDRVGKNIQYF.

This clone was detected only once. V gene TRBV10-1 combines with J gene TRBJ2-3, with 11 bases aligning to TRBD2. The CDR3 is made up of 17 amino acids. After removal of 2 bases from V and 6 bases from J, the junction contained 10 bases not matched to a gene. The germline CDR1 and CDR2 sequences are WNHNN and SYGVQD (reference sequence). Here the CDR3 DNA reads TGCGCCAGCAGTGAGACTCCGGGACTAGCGGTTCGTGATACGCAGTATTTT. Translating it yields CASSETPGLAVRDTQYF.

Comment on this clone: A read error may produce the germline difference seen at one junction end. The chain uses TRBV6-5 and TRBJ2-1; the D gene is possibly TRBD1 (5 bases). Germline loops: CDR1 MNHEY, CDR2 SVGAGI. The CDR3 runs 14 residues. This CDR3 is CASSYDSSTMGRVF. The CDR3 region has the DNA TGTGCCAGCAGTTACGACAGCTCTACAATGGGCAGGGTCTTC.

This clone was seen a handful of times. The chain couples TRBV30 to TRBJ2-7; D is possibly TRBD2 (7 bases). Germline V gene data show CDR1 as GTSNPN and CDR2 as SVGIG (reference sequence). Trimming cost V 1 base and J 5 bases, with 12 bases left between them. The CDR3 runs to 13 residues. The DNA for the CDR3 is TGTGCCTGGAGTGGTCGGGGGGCTGACGAGCAGTACTTC. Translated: CAWSGRGADEQYF.